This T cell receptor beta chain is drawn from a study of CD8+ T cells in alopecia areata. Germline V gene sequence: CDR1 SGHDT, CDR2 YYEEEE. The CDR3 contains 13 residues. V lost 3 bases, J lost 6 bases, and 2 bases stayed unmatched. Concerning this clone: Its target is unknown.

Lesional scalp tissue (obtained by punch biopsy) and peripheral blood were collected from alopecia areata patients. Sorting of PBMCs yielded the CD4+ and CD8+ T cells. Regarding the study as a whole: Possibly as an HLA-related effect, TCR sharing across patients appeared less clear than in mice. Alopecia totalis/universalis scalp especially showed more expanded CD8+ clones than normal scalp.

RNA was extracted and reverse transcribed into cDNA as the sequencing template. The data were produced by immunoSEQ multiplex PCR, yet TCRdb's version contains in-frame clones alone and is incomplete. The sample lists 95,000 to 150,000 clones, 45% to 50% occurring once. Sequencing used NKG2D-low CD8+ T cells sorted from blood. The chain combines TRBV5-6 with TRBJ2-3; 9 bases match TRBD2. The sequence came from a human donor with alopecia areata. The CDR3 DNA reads TGTGCCAGCAGCTCTAGCGGGGCGGATACGCAGTATTTT. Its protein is CASSSSGADTQYF.